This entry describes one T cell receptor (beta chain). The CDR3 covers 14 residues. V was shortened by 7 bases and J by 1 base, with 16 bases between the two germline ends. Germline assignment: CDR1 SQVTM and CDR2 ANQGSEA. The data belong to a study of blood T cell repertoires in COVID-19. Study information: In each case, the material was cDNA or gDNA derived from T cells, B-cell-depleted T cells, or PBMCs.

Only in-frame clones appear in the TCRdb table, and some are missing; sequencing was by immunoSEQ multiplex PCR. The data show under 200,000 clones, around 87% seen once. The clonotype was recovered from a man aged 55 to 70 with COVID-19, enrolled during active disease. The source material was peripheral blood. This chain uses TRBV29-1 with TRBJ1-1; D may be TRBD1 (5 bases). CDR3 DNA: TGCAGCGCCGCCCCAGGGCGTGAGAACACTGAAGCTTTCTTT. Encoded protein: CSAAPGRENTEAFF.